A selection of T cell receptor beta chains follows, all from one sample in a study of CD8 T cells in Susac syndrome. TCRdb ran MiXCR on the immunoSEQ multiplex PCR reads and lists one entry per CDR3 protein. The table shows about 180,000 distinct CDR3 sequences, with around 96% occurring only once. Sequencing used CD4+ T cells from PBMCs. All receptors derive from a human donor with Susac syndrome. The CDR3 runs from the conserved cysteine through the conserved F or W. Fields, in order: D gene, J gene, clone size, V gene, CDR3 protein, CDR3 DNA. A D gene is named only where the DNA matches it firmly. A row's size may be missing; if present it is once, few, many or a size class.

d_call: TRBD1; j_call: TRBJ2-2; clone_size: NA; v_call: TRBV6-6; cdr3_aa: CASRDGDRMNTGELFF; cdr3_nt: TGTGCCAGCAGGGACGGGGACAGAATGAACACCGGGGAGCTGTTTTTT
d_call: NA; j_call: TRBJ2-1; clone_size: once; v_call: TRBV4-2; cdr3_aa: CASSQDLNEQFF; cdr3_nt: TGTGCCAGCAGCCAAGATCTGAATGAGCAGTTCTTC
d_call: NA; j_call: TRBJ2-2; clone_size: NA; v_call: TRBV7-9; cdr3_aa: CASSPRGAGSGELFF; cdr3_nt: TGTGCCAGCAGCCCCCGCGGGGCTGGATCCGGGGAGCTGTTTTTT
d_call: NA; j_call: TRBJ2-2; clone_size: NA; v_call: TRBV29-1; cdr3_aa: CSVAAQATNTGELFF; cdr3_nt: TGCAGCGTTGCGGCACAGGCAACGAACACCGGGGAGCTGTTTTTT
d_call: NA; j_call: TRBJ1-5; clone_size: NA; v_call: TRBV7-8; cdr3_aa: CASSWFRDGNQPQHF; cdr3_nt: TGTGCCAGCAGCTGGTTTAGGGATGGCAATCAGCCCCAGCATTTT
d_call: TRBD1; j_call: TRBJ1-6; clone_size: NA; v_call: TRBV18; cdr3_aa: CASSPGQDSPLHF; cdr3_nt: TGTGCCAGCTCACCAGGACAGGATTCACCCCTCCACTTT
d_call: NA; j_call: TRBJ2-7; clone_size: NA; v_call: TRBV27; cdr3_aa: CADESSYEQYF; cdr3_nt: TGTGCCGACGAGAGCTCCTACGAGCAGTACTTC
d_call: NA; j_call: TRBJ2-2; clone_size: NA; v_call: TRBV24-1; cdr3_aa: CATSELQGSTGELFF; cdr3_nt: TGTGCCACCAGTGAGCTACAGGGATCGACCGGGGAGCTGTTTTTT
d_call: TRBD1; j_call: TRBJ1-1; clone_size: NA; v_call: TRBV12-3/TRBV12-4; cdr3_aa: CASSLAPGGIKNTEAFF; cdr3_nt: TGTGCCAGCAGTTTAGCCCCAGGGGGGATAAAGAACACTGAAGCTTTCTTT
d_call: NA; j_call: TRBJ2-1; clone_size: NA; v_call: TRBV11-2; cdr3_aa: CASSPLRGANEQFF; cdr3_nt: TGTGCCAGCAGCCCCCTACGAGGGGCCAATGAGCAGTTCTTC
d_call: TRBD1; j_call: TRBJ1-4; clone_size: NA; v_call: TRBV20-1; cdr3_aa: CSAPTGTAALFF; cdr3_nt: TGCAGTGCTCCGACAGGGACGGCAGCGCTGTTTTTT
d_call: NA; j_call: TRBJ2-3; clone_size: NA; v_call: TRBV5-4; cdr3_aa: CASRPGFSDTQYF; cdr3_nt: TGTGCCAGCAGACCAGGGTTTTCAGATACGCAGTATTTT
d_call: NA; j_call: TRBJ2-4; clone_size: NA; v_call: TRBV4-2; cdr3_aa: CASSQDYRNIQYF; cdr3_nt: TGTGCCAGCAGCCAAGATTACCGGAACATTCAGTACTTC
d_call: TRBD1; j_call: TRBJ2-2; clone_size: NA; v_call: TRBV7-7; cdr3_aa: CASSRDRGNTGELFF; cdr3_nt: TGTGCTAGCAGTCGGGACAGGGGTAACACCGGGGAGCTGTTTTTT
d_call: NA; j_call: TRBJ2-1; clone_size: NA; v_call: TRBV19; cdr3_aa: CASSIGQYNEQFF; cdr3_nt: TGTGCCAGTAGTATCGGTCAGTACAATGAGCAGTTCTTC
d_call: NA; j_call: TRBJ2-3; clone_size: NA; v_call: TRBV20-1; cdr3_aa: CSARTPFTDTQYF; cdr3_nt: TGCAGTGCCCGGACTCCCTTCACAGATACGCAGTATTTT
d_call: TRBD2; j_call: TRBJ2-7; clone_size: NA; v_call: TRBV30; cdr3_aa: CAWSAGQWTSGNYEQYF; cdr3_nt: TGTGCCTGGAGCGCCGGACAATGGACTAGCGGAAACTACGAGCAGTACTTC
d_call: NA; j_call: TRBJ2-1; clone_size: NA; v_call: TRBV27; cdr3_aa: CASSPVSTVYNEQFF; cdr3_nt: TGTGCCAGCAGTCCGGTATCGACAGTTTACAATGAGCAGTTCTTC
d_call: TRBD1; j_call: TRBJ2-1; clone_size: NA; v_call: TRBV30; cdr3_aa: CAWKGDRGYNEQFF; cdr3_nt: TGTGCCTGGAAGGGGGACAGGGGTTACAATGAGCAGTTCTTC
d_call: TRBD1; j_call: TRBJ2-1; clone_size: NA; v_call: TRBV5-1; cdr3_aa: CASSGTGSSYNEQFF; cdr3_nt: TGCGCCAGCAGCGGGACAGGGTCCTCCTACAATGAGCAGTTCTTC
d_call: NA; j_call: TRBJ2-7; clone_size: NA; v_call: TRBV5-1; cdr3_aa: CASSAPGRNTYEQYF; cdr3_nt: TGCGCCAGCAGCGCACCGGGACGGAACACCTACGAGCAGTACTTC
d_call: NA; j_call: TRBJ1-2; clone_size: NA; v_call: TRBV27; cdr3_aa: CASSLLTGTGGSYGYTF; cdr3_nt: TGTGCCAGCAGTTTATTGACCGGGACCGGTGGAAGTTATGGCTACACCTTC
d_call: TRBD2; j_call: TRBJ2-3; clone_size: once; v_call: TRBV6-5; cdr3_aa: CASSYHSGTWGGDTQYF; cdr3_nt: TGTGCCAGCAGTTACCATTCGGGCACCTGGGGGGGAGATACGCAGTATTTT
d_call: TRBD1; j_call: TRBJ1-1; clone_size: NA; v_call: TRBV27; cdr3_aa: CASSPLQGERKWTEAFF; cdr3_nt: TGTGCCAGCAGTCCCCTACAGGGGGAGAGAAAGTGGACTGAAGCTTTCTTT
d_call: NA; j_call: TRBJ2-5; clone_size: NA; v_call: TRBV29-1; cdr3_aa: CSVGGHGSRETQYF; cdr3_nt: TGCAGCGTTGGGGGCCACGGCTCCCGTGAGACCCAGTACTTC
d_call: NA; j_call: TRBJ2-1; clone_size: NA; v_call: TRBV4-1; cdr3_aa: CASSQEGSQSSYNEQFF; cdr3_nt: TGCGCCAGCAGCCAAGAGGGGTCACAGAGCTCCTACAATGAGCAGTTCTTC
d_call: TRBD1; j_call: TRBJ2-4; clone_size: NA; v_call: TRBV27; cdr3_aa: CASSPDRLAKNIQYF; cdr3_nt: TGTGCCAGCAGTCCGGACAGGCTAGCCAAAAACATTCAGTACTTC
d_call: TRBD1; j_call: TRBJ2-2; clone_size: NA; v_call: TRBV29-1; cdr3_aa: CSAHPAGQVTGELFF; cdr3_nt: TGCAGCGCTCACCCCGCCGGACAGGTCACCGGGGAGCTGTTTTTT
d_call: TRBD2; j_call: TRBJ2-5; clone_size: once; v_call: TRBV24-1; cdr3_aa: CATSESGTSVGETQYF; cdr3_nt: TGTGCCACCAGTGAGTCCGGGACTAGCGTCGGAGAGACCCAGTACTTC
d_call: TRBD2; j_call: TRBJ2-1; clone_size: NA; v_call: TRBV19; cdr3_aa: CASKIRGSGDHRNEQFF; cdr3_nt: TGTGCCAGTAAGATCCGGGGGAGCGGGGACCACAGGAATGAGCAGTTCTTC
d_call: NA; j_call: TRBJ1-6; clone_size: NA; v_call: TRBV15; cdr3_aa: CATSRQSSYNSPLHF; cdr3_nt: TGTGCCACCAGCCGACAGAGCTCCTATAATTCACCCCTCCACTTT
d_call: TRBD2; j_call: TRBJ2-3; clone_size: NA; v_call: TRBV4-1; cdr3_aa: CASSQDDAGVRRDTQYF; cdr3_nt: TGCGCCAGCAGCCAAGACGACGCGGGGGTCCGTCGAGATACGCAGTATTTT
d_call: TRBD1; j_call: TRBJ2-7; clone_size: NA; v_call: TRBV30; cdr3_aa: CACSTGGPPYEQYF; cdr3_nt: TGTGCCTGTTCGACAGGGGGACCTCCCTACGAGCAGTACTTC
d_call: NA; j_call: TRBJ2-1; clone_size: NA; v_call: TRBV29-1; cdr3_aa: CSVEHYNEQFF; cdr3_nt: TGCAGCGTTGAACATTACAATGAGCAGTTCTTC